This T cell receptor (beta chain) was captured by sequencing in a study of blood T cell repertoires in COVID-19. Authors' data handling: From reference gene primer amplification, estimates of nucleated cell counts were derived. Profiled with immunoSEQ multiplex PCR; TCRdb holds only in-frame clones, not every one. V, J and clone size are those of that table, while D and trimming were read from the DNA. The table lists just over 300,000 clones, 75% to 90% of them singletons, with approximately 2.4% in the top ten. V lost 7 bases and J 0 bases, leaving 10 bases between the germline ends. The germline V gene has CDR1 MNHEY and CDR2 SMNVEV (reference sequence). CDR3 size: 13 residues.

Sequencing used peripheral blood. The J gene is TRBJ2-7, the V gene TRBV27, with a weak D call TRBD1 (6 bases). This TCR came from a man aged 18 to 35 with active or convalescent COVID-19. The CDR3 loop reads CASTPDSSYEQYF. The DNA for the CDR3 is TGTGCCAGCACGCCGGACAGCTCCTACGAGCAGTACTTC.